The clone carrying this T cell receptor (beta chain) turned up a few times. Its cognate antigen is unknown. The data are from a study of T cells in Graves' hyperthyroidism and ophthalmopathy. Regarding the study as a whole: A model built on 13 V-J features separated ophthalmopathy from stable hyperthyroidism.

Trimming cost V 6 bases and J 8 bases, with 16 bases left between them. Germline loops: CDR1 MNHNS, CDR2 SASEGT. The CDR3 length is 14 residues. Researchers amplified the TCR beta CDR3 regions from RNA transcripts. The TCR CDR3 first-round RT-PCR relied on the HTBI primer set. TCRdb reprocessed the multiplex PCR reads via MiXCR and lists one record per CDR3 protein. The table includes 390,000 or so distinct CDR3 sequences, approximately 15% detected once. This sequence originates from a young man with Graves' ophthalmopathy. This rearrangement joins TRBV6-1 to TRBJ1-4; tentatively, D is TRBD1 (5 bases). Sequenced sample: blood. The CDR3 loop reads CASSQAQGPEKLFF. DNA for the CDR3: TGTGCCAGCAGCCAGGCGCAGGGCCCAGAAAAACTGTTTTTT.